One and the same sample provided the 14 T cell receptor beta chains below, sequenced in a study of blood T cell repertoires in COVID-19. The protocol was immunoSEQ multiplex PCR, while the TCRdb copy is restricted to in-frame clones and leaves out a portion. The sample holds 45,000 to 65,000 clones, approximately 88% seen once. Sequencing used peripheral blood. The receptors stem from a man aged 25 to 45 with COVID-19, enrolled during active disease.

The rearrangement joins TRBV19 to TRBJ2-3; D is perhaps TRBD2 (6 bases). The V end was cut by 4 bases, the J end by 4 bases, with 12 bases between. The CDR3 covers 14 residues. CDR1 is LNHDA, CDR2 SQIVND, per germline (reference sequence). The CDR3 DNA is TGTGCCAGTAGTACAGGGAGGTTGTCAGATACGCAGTATTTT. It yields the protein CASSTGRLSDTQYF.

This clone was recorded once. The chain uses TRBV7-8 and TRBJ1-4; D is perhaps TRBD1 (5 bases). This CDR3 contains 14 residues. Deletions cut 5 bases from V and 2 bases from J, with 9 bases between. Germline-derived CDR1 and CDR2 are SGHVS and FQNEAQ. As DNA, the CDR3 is TGTGCCAGCAGCGCGGGACGGACTAATGAAAAACTGTTTTTT. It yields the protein CASSAGRTNEKLFF.

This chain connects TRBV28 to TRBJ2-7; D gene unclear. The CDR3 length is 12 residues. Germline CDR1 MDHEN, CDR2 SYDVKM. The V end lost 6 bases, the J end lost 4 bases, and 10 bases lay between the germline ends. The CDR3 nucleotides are TGTGCCAGCAGGCCGACAAGTTACGAGCAGTACTTC. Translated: CASRPTSYEQYF.

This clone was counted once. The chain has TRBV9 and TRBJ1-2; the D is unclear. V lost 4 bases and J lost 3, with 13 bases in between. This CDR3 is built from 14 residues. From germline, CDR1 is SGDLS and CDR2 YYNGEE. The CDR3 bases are TGTGCCAGCAGCCCCGCGGCGGGAGACTATGGCTACACCTTC. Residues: CASSPAAGDYGYTF. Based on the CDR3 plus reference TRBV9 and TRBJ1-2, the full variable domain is DSGVTQTPKHLITATGQRVTLRCSPRSGDLSVYWYQQSLDQGLQFLIQYYNGEERAKGNILERFSAQQFPDLHSELNLSSLELGDSALYFCASSPAAGDYGYTFGSGTRLTVV.

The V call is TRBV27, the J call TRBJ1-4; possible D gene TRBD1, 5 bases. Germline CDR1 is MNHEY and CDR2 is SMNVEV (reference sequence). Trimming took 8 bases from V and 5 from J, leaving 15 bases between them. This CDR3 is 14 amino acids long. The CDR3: CASGPWAGNEKLFF. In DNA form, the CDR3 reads TGTGCCAGCGGACCCTGGGCAGGGAATGAAAAACTGTTTTTT.

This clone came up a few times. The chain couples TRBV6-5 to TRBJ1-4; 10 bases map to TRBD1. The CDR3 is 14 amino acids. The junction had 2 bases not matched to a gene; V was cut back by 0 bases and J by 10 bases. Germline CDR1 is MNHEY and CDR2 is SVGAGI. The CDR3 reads CASSYSTGGIKLFF. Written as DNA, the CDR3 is TGTGCCAGCAGTTACTCGACAGGGGGCATAAAACTGTTTTTT.

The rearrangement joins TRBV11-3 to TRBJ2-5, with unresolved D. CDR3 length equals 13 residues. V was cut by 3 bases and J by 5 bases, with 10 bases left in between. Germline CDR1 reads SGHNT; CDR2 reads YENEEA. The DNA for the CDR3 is TGTGCCAGCAGCTTGTCTCCCTCGGAGACCCAGTACTTC. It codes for CASSLSPSETQYF.

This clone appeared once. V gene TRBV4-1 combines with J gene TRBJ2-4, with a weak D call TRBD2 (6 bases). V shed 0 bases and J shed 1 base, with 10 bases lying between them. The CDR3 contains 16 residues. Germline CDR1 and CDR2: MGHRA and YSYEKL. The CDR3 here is CASSQETGVAKNIQYF. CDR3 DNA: TGCGCCAGCAGCCAAGAAACGGGAGTTGCCAAAAACATTCAGTACTTC.

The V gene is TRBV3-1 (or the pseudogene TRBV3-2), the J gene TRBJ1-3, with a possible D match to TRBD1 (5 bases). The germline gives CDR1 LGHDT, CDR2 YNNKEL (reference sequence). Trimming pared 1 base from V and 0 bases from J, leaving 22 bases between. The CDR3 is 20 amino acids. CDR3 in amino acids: CASSQVAGRVNSFSGNTIYF. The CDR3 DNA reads TGTGCCAGCAGCCAAGTAGCGGGCAGGGTGAACTCTTTCTCTGGAAACACCATATATTTT.

The CDR3 region has the DNA TGTGCCAGCAGTTACTCGGACTGGAGCTCCTACAATGAGCAGTTCTTC. This encodes CASSYSDWSSYNEQFF. This rearrangement joins TRBV6-5 to TRBJ2-1; perhaps TRBD2 as D (5 bases). The V gene lost 0 bases and the J gene lost 0 bases, with 9 bases spanning the gap. The CDR3 sequence is 16 residues long. Per the germline V gene, CDR1 is MNHEY and CDR2 is SVGAGI.

DNA of the CDR3: TGTGCCAGTAGTATCGGCGGGACTAACCCCACAGATACGCAGTATTTT. This sequence encodes CASSIGGTNPTDTQYF. The chain combines TRBV19 with TRBJ2-3; 7 positions match TRBD2. V shed 3 bases and J 2 bases; nucleotides not matched to a gene: 8. CDR1 LNHDA and CDR2 SQIVND come from the germline V gene (reference sequence). This CDR3 is built from 16 residues.

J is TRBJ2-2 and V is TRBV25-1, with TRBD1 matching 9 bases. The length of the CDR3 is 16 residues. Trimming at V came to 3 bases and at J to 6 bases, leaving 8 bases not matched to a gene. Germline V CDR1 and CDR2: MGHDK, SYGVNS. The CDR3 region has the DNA TGTGCCAGCAGTGACCTAAGACAGGGGGTGCCCGGGGAGCTGTTTTTT. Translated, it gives CASSDLRQGVPGELFF. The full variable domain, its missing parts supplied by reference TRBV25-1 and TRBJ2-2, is EADIYQTPRYLVIGTGKKITLECSQTMGHDKMYWYQQDPGMELHLIHYSYGVNSTEKGDLSSESTVSRIRTEHFPLTLESARPSHTSQYLCASSDLRQGVPGELFFGEGSRLTVL.

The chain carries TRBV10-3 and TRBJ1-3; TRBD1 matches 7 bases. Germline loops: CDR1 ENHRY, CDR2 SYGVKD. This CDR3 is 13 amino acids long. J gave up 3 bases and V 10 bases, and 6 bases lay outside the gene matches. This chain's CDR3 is CATRDSGGNTIYF. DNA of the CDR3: TGTGCCACCAGGGACAGCGGTGGAAACACCATATATTTT.

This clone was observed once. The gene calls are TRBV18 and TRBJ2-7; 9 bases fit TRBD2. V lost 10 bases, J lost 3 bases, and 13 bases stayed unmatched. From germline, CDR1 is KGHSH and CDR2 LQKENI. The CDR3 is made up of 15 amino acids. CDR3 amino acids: CATSPIAGVNYEQYF. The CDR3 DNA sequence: TGTGCCACCTCCCCCATAGCGGGAGTAAACTACGAGCAGTACTTC.